This T cell receptor beta chain was obtained from a study of blood T cell repertoires in COVID-19. Across the whole study: In each case, the material was cDNA or gDNA derived from T cells, B-cell-depleted T cells, or PBMCs.

Participants were aged 18 to 89 years from around 25 US areas. The study assigned cohorts using participant-reported clinical history. Authors' methods: Reference gene primer amplification yielded estimated nucleated cell counts. The method was immunoSEQ multiplex PCR; TCRdb's version includes in-frame clones alone and lacks a portion of them. From that table come the V and J calls and clone size; the DNA was used to work out D and trimming. This table has 250,000 or so clones, approximately 86% appearing once. This CDR3 is 16 amino acids long. J gave up 4 bases and V 4 bases, and 13 bases lay outside the gene matches. Germline CDR1 and CDR2: SGHTA and FQGNSA.

This chain joins TRBV7-2 and TRBJ2-7; TRBD1 matches 7 bases. Sequenced: PBMCs or T cells enriched from blood (not recorded which). The clonotype was recovered from a woman in her twenties or thirties with acute COVID-19. CDR3 sequence: CASSSPGQRFGYEQYF. The DNA for the CDR3 is TGTGCCAGCAGCTCCCCGGGACAGAGGTTCGGGTACGAGCAGTACTTC.